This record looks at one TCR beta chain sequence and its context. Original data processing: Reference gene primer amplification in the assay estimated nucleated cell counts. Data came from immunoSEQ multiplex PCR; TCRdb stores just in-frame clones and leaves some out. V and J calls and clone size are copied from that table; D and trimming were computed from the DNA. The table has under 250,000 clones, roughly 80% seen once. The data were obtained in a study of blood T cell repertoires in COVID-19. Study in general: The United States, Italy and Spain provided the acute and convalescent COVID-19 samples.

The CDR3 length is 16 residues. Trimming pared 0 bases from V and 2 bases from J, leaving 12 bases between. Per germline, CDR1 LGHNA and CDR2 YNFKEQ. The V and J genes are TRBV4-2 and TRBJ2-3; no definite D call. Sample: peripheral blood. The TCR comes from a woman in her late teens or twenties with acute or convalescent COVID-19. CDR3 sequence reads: CASSQEPMRYTDTQYF. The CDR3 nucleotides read TGTGCCAGCAGCCAAGAACCAATGCGGTACACAGATACGCAGTATTTT.